A selection of T cell receptor beta chains follows, all from one sample in a study of blood T cell repertoires in COVID-19. Only in-frame clones appear in the TCRdb table, and some are missing; sequencing was by immunoSEQ multiplex PCR. The sample includes about 180,000 clones, about four fifths seen only once; the top ten take 18%. The sample was PBMCs or T cells enriched from blood (not recorded which). Source of these receptors: a man between 60 and 70 years old who had recovered from COVID-19. The CDR3 runs from the conserved cysteine through the conserved F or W. D genes are given only for firm matches. Clone size is given for some rows only: seen once, a few or many times, or a class if the clone is expanded.

d_gene	v_gene	j_gene	len	abundance	CDR3nt	CDR3aa
.	TRBV7-9	TRBJ1-3	14	.	TGTGCCAGCTCGGTCGGTGGCTCTGGAAACACCATATATTTT	CASSVGGSGNTIYF
TRBD2	TRBV7-2	TRBJ2-4	17	.	TGTGCCAGCAGCTTGGGACTAGCGGGGGTAGCCAAAAACATTCAGTACTTC	CASSLGLAGVAKNIQYF
.	TRBV15	TRBJ2-3	16	.	TGTGCCACCAGCAGAGGTCTAGCTGAAAACACAGATACGCAGTATTTT	CATSRGLAENTDTQYF
TRBD2	TRBV11-3	TRBJ2-1	16	.	TGTGCCAGCAGCCTAGGACTAGGCAATTTCTACAATGAGCAGTTCTTC	CASSLGLGNFYNEQFF
.	TRBV7-9	TRBJ2-7	13	.	TGTGCCAGCACGGGGCGACCGTCCTACGAGCAGTACTTC	CASTGRPSYEQYF
TRBD1	TRBV7-8	TRBJ1-3	16	.	TGTGCCAGCAGCTCCAGATGGACAGGGGCGGTCAACACCATATATTTT	CASSSRWTGAVNTIYF
.	TRBV28	TRBJ2-1	15	once	TGTGCCAGCCGTAGGACCAGGGATCACTACAATGAGCAGTTCTTC	CASRRTRDHYNEQFF
TRBD1	TRBV19	TRBJ1-5	16	.	TGTGCCAGTAGTATAGTTCCGACAGGGGTGAATCAGCCCCAGCATTTT	CASSIVPTGVNQPQHF
TRBD1	TRBV11-2	TRBJ1-1	15	.	TGTGCCAGCAGCGACCGACAGGGGGCCAACACTGAAGCTTTCTTT	CASSDRQGANTEAFF
.	TRBV5-5	TRBJ2-7	15	.	TGTGCCAGCAGCTCACGGGGATCAGTAGACTACGAGCAGTACTTC	CASSSRGSVDYEQYF
TRBD1	TRBV18	TRBJ2-1	15	.	TGTGCCAGCGAAGGGATGGGACAGGGGCACAATGAGCAGTTCTTC	CASEGMGQGHNEQFF
TRBD1	TRBV29-1	TRBJ1-3	15	.	TGCAGCGGCGTCACGGGACAGGGGTTTGGAAACACCATATATTTT	CSGVTGQGFGNTIYF